Presented here are 15 T cell receptor beta chains from one specimen sequenced in a study of T cell responses to AZD1222 COVID-19 vaccine. Only in-frame clones appear in the TCRdb table, and some are missing; sequencing was by immunoSEQ multiplex PCR. The profile covers 150,000 to 200,000 clones, with 85% to 90% appearing a single time and approximately 1.8% taken by the ten largest. The sequencing used peripheral blood, collected on day 0 of AZD1222 vaccination. All receptors come from an adult in good health.

The rearrangement uses TRBV6-2 or TRBV6-3 and TRBJ2-2, with D possibly TRBD2 on 5 matching bases. Deletions cut 4 bases from V and 4 bases from J, with 22 bases between. CDR1 and CDR2 (germline): MNHEY, SVGEGT. The CDR3 extends over 18 amino acids. The CDR3 bases are TGTGCCAGCAGTTCCTCGTCTAGTTCGGGGTGGGGCACCGGGGAGCTGTTTTTT. Translation gives CASSSSSSSGWGTGELFF.

This chain links TRBV15 with TRBJ1-4; D may be TRBD1 (5 bases). Trimming shortened V by 5 bases and J by 8 bases, and 12 bases separated the two germline ends. Germline assignment: CDR1 LNHNV and CDR2 YYDKDF (reference sequence). The CDR3 loop spans 13 amino acids. The CDR3 region is CATSGIRGEKLFF. Written as DNA, the CDR3 is TGTGCCACCAGCGGCATACGGGGGGAAAAACTGTTTTTT.

This chain uses TRBV11-2 with TRBJ1-2; tentatively, D is TRBD1 (5 bases). Germline values: CDR1 SGHAT, CDR2 FQNNGV. This CDR3 has 14 amino acids. Trimming cost V 2 bases and J 6 bases, with 13 bases left between them. CDR3 protein: CASSLSRGMDGYTF. The CDR3 bases are TGTGCCAGCAGCTTATCTCGGGGGATGGATGGCTACACCTTC.

This clone came up a few times. V is TRBV5-1 and J is TRBJ2-1, with D maybe TRBD2 (6 bases). Germline V gene lookup returns CDR1 SGHRS and CDR2 YFSETQ. V lost 6 bases, J lost 0 bases, and 10 bases lay in between. The CDR3 consists of 14 residues. CDR3 protein: CASTLGGSYNEQFF. CDR3 nucleotide sequence: TGCGCCAGCACTTTGGGGGGCTCCTACAATGAGCAGTTCTTC.

J is TRBJ1-5 and V is TRBV5-1, with D perhaps TRBD1 (6 bases). Trimming took 4 bases from V and 1 from J, leaving 12 bases between them. CDR1 is SGHRS, CDR2 YFSETQ, per germline. CDR3 size: 15 residues. In nucleotides, the CDR3 is TGCGCCAGCAGCCTTACAGGGATGAGCAATCAGCCCCAGCATTTT. Translation gives CASSLTGMSNQPQHF.

In the case of this clone: Other nucleotide sequences in the sample specify the same CDR3. The chain has TRBV12-3 or TRBV12-4 and TRBJ2-2, with D perhaps matching TRBD1 (5 bases). Trimming removed 5 bases from V and 4 bases from J, with 8 bases in between. This CDR3 region has 13 residues. Here the CDR3 DNA reads TGTGCCAGCAGTCGACAGAGCACCGGGGAGCTGTTTTTT. Translated: CASSRQSTGELFF.

The gene calls are TRBV4-2 and TRBJ2-1; 8 bases are shared with TRBD2. The CDR3 is 17 amino acids. Germline V CDR1 and CDR2: LGHNA, YNFKEQ. Germline trimming cut 0 bases from V and 7 bases from J; bases unmatched to any gene: 11. In nucleotides, the CDR3 is TGTGCCAGCAGCCAAGAGATGGCGGGGGGACTATTAAATGAGCAGTTCTTC. This codes for CASSQEMAGGLLNEQFF.

The chain recombines TRBV28 with TRBJ1-1; no reliable D call. This CDR3 is built from 14 residues. Germline V gene data show CDR1 as MDHEN and CDR2 as SYDVKM. V lost 1 base and J lost 1, with 7 bases in between. CDR3 DNA: TGTGCCAGCAGTTTATCGGGTTCGAACACTGAAGCTTTCTTT. The encoded protein is CASSLSGSNTEAFF.

The chain has TRBV9 and TRBJ1-5; no reliable D call. Deletions cut 0 bases from V and 0 bases from J, with 7 bases between. Germline V lookup: CDR1 SGDLS, CDR2 YYNGEE. This CDR3 has 15 amino acids. The CDR3, as DNA: TGTGCCAGCAGCGTAGACGGAAATAGCAATCAGCCCCAGCATTTT. Its protein is CASSVDGNSNQPQHF.

The rearrangement uses TRBV6-5 and TRBJ1-3; possible D gene TRBD1, 5 bases. The CDR3 sequence is 14 residues long. The germline CDR1 and CDR2 sequences are MNHEY and SVGAGI. V lost 7 bases and J lost 3, with 13 bases in between. The chain's CDR3 is CASIDRALGNTIYF. In nucleotides, the CDR3 is TGTGCCAGCATCGACAGAGCCCTTGGAAACACCATATATTTT.

The chain is built from TRBV28 and TRBJ2-4; 7 bases match TRBD2. The J segment lost 2 bases and the V segment lost 3 bases, leaving 7 bases of the junction unmatched. This CDR3 contains 16 residues. Germline V gene sequence: CDR1 MDHEN, CDR2 SYDVKM. The CDR3 region is CASSLYVGGTKNIQYF. The CDR3 coding sequence is TGTGCCAGCAGTTTGTATGTGGGGGGGACCAAAAACATTCAGTACTTC.

The gene calls are TRBV7-3 and TRBJ2-1, with a tentative D call TRBD2 (5 bases). Germline V gene data show CDR1 as SGHTA and CDR2 as FQGTGA. This CDR3 has 15 residues. Trimming removed 5 bases from V and 6 bases from J, with 17 bases in between. The CDR3 region is CASSLGPTSLNEQFF. CDR3 DNA: TGTGCCAGCAGCCTTGGGCCCACTAGTCTCAATGAGCAGTTCTTC.

This clone came up once. This chain connects TRBV9 to TRBJ1-2, with TRBD1 identical over 9 bases. CDR1 is SGDLS and CDR2 is YYNGEE in the germline V gene. This CDR3 contains 15 residues. Trimming at V came to 0 bases and at J to 8 bases, leaving 8 bases not matched to a gene. In DNA form, the CDR3 reads TGTGCCAGCAGCGTAGGGGGACAGGGATCGGGCGGCTACACCTTC. This codes for CASSVGGQGSGGYTF.

The chain has TRBV4-3 and TRBJ2-3; weak D call: TRBD2 (5 bases). Trimming cost V 2 bases and J 3 bases, with 15 bases left between them. CDR1 and CDR2 (germline): LGHNA, YSLEER. The CDR3 length is 16 residues. CDR3 region: CASSQRGLLPTDTQYF. As DNA, the CDR3 is TGCGCCAGCAGCCAACGAGGGCTGCTACCAACAGATACGCAGTATTTT.

This chain joins TRBV5-4 and TRBJ2-1; TRBD2 matches at 8 bases. This CDR3 is 14 amino acids long. V was pared by 4 bases and J by 3 bases, with 3 bases of the junction left unmatched. The germline gives CDR1 SGHNT, CDR2 YYREEE (reference sequence). The CDR3: CASSPTSGYNEQFF. The DNA for the CDR3 is TGTGCCAGCAGCCCAACTAGCGGCTACAATGAGCAGTTCTTC.